A single TCR beta chain is shown here with its context. The data were taken from a study of blood T cells in healthy people across ages. The CDR3 loop spans 11 amino acids. CDR1 and CDR2 from the germline V gene are DFQATT and SNEGSKA (reference sequence). Trimming cost V 6 bases and J 5 bases, with 11 bases left between them. Together with a sample-barcoded 5' primer, a J-beta primer mix was included in a second PCR lasting roughly 7 to 11 cycles. TCRdb ran MiXCR on the 5' RACE reads and lists one entry per CDR3 protein. The sample holds about 1,400,000 distinct CDR3 sequences, roughly 60% seen once.

The clonotype was recovered from a man younger than 35 in good health. The chain employs TRBV20-1 and TRBJ2-7, with no clear D. The specimen sequenced was blood. The CDR3 coding sequence is TGCAGTGCCTTAGAACGCGACGAGCAGTACTTC. It encodes CSALERDEQYF.